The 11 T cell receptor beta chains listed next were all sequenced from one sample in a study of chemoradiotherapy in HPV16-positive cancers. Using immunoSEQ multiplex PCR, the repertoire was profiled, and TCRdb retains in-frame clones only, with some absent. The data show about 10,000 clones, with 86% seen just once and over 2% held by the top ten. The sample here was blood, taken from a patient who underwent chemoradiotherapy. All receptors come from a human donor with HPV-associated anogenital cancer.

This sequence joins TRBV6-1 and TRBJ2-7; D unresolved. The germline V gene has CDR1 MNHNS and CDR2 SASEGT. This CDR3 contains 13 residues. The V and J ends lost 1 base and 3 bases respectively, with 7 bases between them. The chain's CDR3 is CASSEVAHYEQYF. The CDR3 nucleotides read TGTGCCAGCAGTGAAGTAGCCCACTACGAGCAGTACTTC.

This CDR3 is CASSIGLRSSYEQYF. The DNA of the CDR3 is TGTGCCAGTAGTATAGGACTGAGGAGCTCCTACGAGCAGTACTTC. J is TRBJ2-7 and V is TRBV19; D unclear. The CDR3 spans 15 residues. Trimming left V 1 base short and J 0 bases short, with 10 bases between. CDR1 is LNHDA and CDR2 is SQIVND in the germline V gene (reference sequence).

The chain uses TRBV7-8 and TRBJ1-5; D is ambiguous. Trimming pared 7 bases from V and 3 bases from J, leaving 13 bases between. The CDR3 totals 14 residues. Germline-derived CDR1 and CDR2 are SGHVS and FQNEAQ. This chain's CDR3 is CASTTEVNNQPQHF. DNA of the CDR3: TGTGCCAGCACCACGGAGGTCAACAATCAGCCCCAGCATTTT. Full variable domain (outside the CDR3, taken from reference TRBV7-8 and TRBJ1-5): GAGVSQSPRYKVAKRGQDVALRCDPISGHVSLFWYQQALGQGPEFLTYFQNEAQLDKSGLPSDRFFAERPEGSVSTLKIQRTQQEDSAVYLCASTTEVNNQPQHFGDGTRLSIL.

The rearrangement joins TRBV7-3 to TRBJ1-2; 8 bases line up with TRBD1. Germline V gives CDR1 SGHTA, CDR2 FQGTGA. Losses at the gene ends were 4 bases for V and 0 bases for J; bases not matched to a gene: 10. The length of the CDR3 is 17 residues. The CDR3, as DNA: TGTGCCAGCAGCTCGGTGGGGCAGGGGGCTTCTAACTATGGCTACACCTTC. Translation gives CASSSVGQGASNYGYTF.

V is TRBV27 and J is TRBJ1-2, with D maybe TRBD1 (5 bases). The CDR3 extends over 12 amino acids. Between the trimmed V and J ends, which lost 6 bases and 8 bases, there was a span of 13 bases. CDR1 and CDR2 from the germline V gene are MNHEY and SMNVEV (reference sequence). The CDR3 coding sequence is TGTGCCAGCAGGGAGGGACCGGGGGGCTACACCTTC. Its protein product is CASREGPGGYTF.

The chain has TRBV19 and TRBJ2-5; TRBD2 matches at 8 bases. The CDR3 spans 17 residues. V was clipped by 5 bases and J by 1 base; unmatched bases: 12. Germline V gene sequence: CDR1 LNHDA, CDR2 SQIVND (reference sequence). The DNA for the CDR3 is TGTGCCAGTAGTCCTAGTCTCCACGGGACTAGCCAAGAGACCCAGTACTTC. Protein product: CASSPSLHGTSQETQYF.

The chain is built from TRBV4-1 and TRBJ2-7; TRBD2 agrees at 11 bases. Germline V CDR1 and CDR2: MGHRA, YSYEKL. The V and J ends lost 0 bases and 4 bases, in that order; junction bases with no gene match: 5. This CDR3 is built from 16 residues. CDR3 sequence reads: CASSQDGIAGGYEQYF. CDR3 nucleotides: TGCGCCAGCAGCCAAGATGGGATAGCGGGGGGGTACGAGCAGTACTTC.

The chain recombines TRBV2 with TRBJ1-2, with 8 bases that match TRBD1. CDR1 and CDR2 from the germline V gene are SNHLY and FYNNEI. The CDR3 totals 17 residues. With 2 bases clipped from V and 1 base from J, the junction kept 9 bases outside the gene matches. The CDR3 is CASSESQGAFGNYGYTF. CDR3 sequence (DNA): TGTGCCAGCAGTGAATCGCAGGGGGCTTTTGGTAACTATGGCTACACCTTC.

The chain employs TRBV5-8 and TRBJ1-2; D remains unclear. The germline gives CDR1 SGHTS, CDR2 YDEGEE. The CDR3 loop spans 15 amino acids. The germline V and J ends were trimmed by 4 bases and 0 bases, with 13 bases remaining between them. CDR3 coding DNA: TGTGCCAGCAGCCCCCGGACCTTGCCTAACTATGGCTACACCTTC. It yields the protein CASSPRTLPNYGYTF.

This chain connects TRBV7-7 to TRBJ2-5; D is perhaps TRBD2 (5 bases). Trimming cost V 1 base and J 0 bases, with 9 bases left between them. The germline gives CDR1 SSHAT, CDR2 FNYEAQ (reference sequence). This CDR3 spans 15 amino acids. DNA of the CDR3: TGTGCCAGCAGCTTAGGGAGCGGCCACCAAGAGACCCAGTACTTC. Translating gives CASSLGSGHQETQYF.

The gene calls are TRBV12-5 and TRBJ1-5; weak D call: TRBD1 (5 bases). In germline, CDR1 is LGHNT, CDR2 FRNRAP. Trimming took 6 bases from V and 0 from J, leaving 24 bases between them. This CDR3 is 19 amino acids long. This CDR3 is CASGFYLQDFGLSNQPQHF. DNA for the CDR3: TGTGCTAGTGGCTTCTATTTACAGGATTTCGGCCTTAGCAATCAGCCCCAGCATTTT.